This TCR beta chain was recorded in a study of blood T cell repertoires in COVID-19. The CDR3 runs to 15 residues. With 3 bases removed from V and 1 base from J, the gap between germline ends came to 9 bases. Germline CDR1 is LNHDA and CDR2 is SQIVND (reference sequence). Only in-frame clones appear in the TCRdb table, and some are missing; sequencing was by immunoSEQ multiplex PCR. The table lists approximately 250,000 clones, around 90% of them singletons. The chain combines TRBV19 with TRBJ2-2; tentative D call: TRBD2 (6 bases). This TCR came from a man in his thirties or forties with COVID-19, enrolled during active disease. The sequenced sample consisted of peripheral blood. Written as DNA, the CDR3 is TGTGCCAGTAGTATCGGGGGTGGGAACACCGGGGAGCTGTTTTTT. Its protein product is CASSIGGGNTGELFF.